This T cell receptor beta chain was sequenced in a study of cytomegalovirus exposure and HLA in healthy donors. Whole-study results and caveats: V- and J-gene trimming of TCR beta was linked (in a later analysis) to a missense DCLRE1C variant. The study had only CMV serostatus as immune exposure information. Previous analysis showed most TCR beta V segments were productive about 90% or about 30% of the time.

On this clone: Its target is not known.

The PCR was carried out with 60 Vbeta primers and 13 Jbeta primers. Some clones are missing from TCRdb's copy, which holds only in-frame ones; the method was immunoSEQ multiplex PCR. This sample has roughly 200,000 clones; roughly four fifths occur once, and the top ten carry under 2%. The sequenced sample consisted of PBMCs. This TCR derives from a man aged 25-40 years in good health and CMV-seronegative.

The CDR3 DNA is TGTGCCAGCATTACTAGCGGGAGTATCAATGAGCAGTTCTTC. As protein: CASITSGSINEQFF. V is TRBV7-8 and J is TRBJ2-1; 11 positions match TRBD2. The CDR3 length is 14 residues. V shed 7 bases, J shed 6 bases, and the junction held 5 bases outside the gene matches. CDR1 is SGHVS, CDR2 FQNEAQ, per germline. The whole variable domain, filled in from reference TRBV7-8 and TRBJ2-1, reads GAGVSQSPRYKVAKRGQDVALRCDPISGHVSLFWYQQALGQGPEFLTYFQNEAQLDKSGLPSDRFFAERPEGSVSTLKIQRTQQEDSAVYLCASITSGSINEQFFGPGTRLTVL.